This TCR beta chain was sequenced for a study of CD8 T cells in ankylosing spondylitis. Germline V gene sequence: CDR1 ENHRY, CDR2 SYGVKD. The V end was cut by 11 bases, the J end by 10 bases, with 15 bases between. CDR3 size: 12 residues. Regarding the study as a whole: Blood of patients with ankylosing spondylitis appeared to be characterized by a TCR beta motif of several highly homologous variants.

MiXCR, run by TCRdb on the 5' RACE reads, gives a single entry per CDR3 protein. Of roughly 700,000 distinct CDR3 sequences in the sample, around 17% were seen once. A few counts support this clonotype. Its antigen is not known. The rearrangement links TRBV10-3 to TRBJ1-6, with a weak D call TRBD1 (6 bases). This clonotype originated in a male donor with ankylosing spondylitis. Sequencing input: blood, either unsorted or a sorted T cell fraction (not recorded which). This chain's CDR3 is CAAAGVGSPLHF. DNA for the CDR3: TGTGCCGCCGCAGGGGTCGGATCACCCCTCCACTTT.